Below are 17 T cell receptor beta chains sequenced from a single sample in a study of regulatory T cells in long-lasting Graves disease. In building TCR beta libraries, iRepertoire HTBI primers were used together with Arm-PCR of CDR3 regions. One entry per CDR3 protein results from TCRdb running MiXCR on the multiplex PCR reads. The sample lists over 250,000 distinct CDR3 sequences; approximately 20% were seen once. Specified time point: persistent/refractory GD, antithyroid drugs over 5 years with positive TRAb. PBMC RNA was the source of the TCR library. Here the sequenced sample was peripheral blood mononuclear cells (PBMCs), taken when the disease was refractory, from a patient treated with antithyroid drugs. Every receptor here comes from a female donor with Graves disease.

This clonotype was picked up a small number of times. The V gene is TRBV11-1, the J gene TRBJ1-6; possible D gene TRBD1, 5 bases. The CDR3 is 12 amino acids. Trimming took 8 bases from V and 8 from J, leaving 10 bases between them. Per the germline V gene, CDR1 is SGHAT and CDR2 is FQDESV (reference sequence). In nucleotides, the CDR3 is TGTGCCAGCTCCCAGGGAGATTCACCCCTCCACTTT. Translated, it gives CASSQGDSPLHF.

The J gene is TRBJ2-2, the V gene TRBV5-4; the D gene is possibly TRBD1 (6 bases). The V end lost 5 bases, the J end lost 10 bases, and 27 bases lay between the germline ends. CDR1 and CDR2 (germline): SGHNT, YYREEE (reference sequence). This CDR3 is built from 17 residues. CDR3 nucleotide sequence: TGTGCCAGCAGTTATCCGGGTTTCAGGGGTGGTAAGGAGGAGCTGTTTTTT. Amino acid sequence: CASSYPGFRGGKEELFF.

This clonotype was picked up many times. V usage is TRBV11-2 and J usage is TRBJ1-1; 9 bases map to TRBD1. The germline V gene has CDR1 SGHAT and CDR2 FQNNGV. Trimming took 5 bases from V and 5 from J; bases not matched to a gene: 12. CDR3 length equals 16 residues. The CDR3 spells CASSQFLGTGSTEAFF. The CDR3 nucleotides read TGTGCCAGCAGCCAGTTTCTCGGGACAGGGTCGACTGAAGCTTTCTTT.

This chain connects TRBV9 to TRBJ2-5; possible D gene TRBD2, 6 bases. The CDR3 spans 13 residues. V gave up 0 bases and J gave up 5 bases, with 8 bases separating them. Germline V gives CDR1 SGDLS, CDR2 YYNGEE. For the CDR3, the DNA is TGTGCCAGCAGCGTAGTGGCGGGGGAGACCCAGTACTTC. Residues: CASSVVAGETQYF.

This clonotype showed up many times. CDR3 in DNA: TGTGCCATCTGGGTGGGCCGTGTGAACACTGAAGCTTTCTTT. It yields the protein CAIWVGRVNTEAFF. This chain links TRBV6-1 with TRBJ1-1, with unresolved D. Trimming removed 10 bases from V and 0 bases from J, with 15 bases in between. Per the germline V gene, CDR1 is MNHNS and CDR2 is SASEGT. CDR3 length equals 14 residues.

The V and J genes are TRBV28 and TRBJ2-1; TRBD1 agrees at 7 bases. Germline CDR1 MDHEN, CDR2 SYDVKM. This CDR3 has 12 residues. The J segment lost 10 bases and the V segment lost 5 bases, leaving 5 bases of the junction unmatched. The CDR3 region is CASSRDSQEQFF. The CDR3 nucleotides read TGTGCCAGCAGTCGGGACAGTCAGGAGCAGTTCTTC.

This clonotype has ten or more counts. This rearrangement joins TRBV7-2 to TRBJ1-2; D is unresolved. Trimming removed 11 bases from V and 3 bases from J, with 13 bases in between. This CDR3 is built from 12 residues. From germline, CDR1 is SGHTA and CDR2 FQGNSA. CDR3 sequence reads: CAQEVEYYGYTF. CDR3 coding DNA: TGTGCCCAGGAGGTCGAATACTATGGCTACACCTTC. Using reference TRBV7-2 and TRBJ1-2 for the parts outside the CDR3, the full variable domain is GAGVSQSPSNKVTEKGKDVELRCDPISGHTALYWYRQSLGQGLEFLIYFQGNSAPDKSGLPSDRFSAERTGGSVSTLTIQRTQQEDSAVYLCAQEVEYYGYTFGSGTRLTVV.

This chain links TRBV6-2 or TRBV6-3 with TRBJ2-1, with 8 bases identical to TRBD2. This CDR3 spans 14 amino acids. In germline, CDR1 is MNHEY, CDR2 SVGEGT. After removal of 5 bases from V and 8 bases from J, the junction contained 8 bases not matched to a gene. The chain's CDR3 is CASSRSGNRDEQFF. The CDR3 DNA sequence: TGTGCCAGCAGTCGTAGCGGGAACCGGGATGAGCAGTTCTTC.

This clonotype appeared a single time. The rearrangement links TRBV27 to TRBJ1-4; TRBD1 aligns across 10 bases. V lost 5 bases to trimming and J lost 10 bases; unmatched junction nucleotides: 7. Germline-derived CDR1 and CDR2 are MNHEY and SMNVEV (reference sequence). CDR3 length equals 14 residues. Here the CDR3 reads CASSEDRGEGKLFF. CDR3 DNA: TGTGCCAGCAGTGAGGACAGGGGGGAAGGAAAACTGTTTTTT.

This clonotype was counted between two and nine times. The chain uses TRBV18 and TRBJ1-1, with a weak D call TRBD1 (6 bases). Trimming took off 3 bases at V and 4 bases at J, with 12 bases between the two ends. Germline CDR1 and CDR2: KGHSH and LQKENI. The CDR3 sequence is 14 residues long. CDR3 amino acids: CASSPTTGTTEAFF. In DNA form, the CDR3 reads TGTGCCAGCTCACCGACGACAGGAACCACTGAAGCTTTCTTT.

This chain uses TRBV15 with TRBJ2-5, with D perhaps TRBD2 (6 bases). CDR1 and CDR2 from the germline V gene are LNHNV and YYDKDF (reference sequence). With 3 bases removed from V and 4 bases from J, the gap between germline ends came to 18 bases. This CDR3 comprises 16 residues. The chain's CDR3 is CATSRGVLRGLETQYF. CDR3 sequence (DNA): TGTGCCACCAGCAGGGGTGTCCTTCGGGGGTTAGAGACCCAGTACTTC.

The CDR3 protein is CASSEPVRAWAETQYF. The CDR3 nucleotides read TGCGCCAGCAGTGAGCCGGTTCGGGCCTGGGCGGAGACCCAGTACTTC. The V gene is TRBV10-2, the J gene TRBJ2-5; D is unclear. CDR3 length: 16 residues. The V end was cut by 2 bases, the J end by 5 bases, with 18 bases between. Germline CDR1 WSHSY, CDR2 SAAADI.

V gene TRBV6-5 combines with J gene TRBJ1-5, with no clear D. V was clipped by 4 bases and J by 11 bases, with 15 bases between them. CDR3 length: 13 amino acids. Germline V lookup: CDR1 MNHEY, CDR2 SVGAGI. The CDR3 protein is CASSSSGTPAQHF. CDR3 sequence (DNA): TGTGCCAGCAGTTCCTCTGGCACCCCAGCCCAGCATTTT.

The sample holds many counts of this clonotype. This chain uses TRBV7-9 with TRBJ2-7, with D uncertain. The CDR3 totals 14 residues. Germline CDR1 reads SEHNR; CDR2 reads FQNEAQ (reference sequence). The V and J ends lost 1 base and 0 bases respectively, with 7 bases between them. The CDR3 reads CASSLGSLSYEQYF. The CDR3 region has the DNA TGTGCCAGCAGCTTAGGATCGCTCTCCTACGAGCAGTACTTC. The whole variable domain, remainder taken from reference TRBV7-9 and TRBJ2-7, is DTGVSQNPRHKITKRGQNVTFRCDPISEHNRLYWYRQTLGQGPEFLTYFQNEAQLEKSRLLSDRFSAERPKGSFSTLEIQRTEQGDSAMYLCASSLGSLSYEQYFGPGTRLTVT.

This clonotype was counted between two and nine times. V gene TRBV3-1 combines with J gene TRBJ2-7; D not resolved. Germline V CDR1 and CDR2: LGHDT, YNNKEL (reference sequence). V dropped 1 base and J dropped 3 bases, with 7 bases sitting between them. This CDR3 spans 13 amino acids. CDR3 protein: CASSQVRGYEQYF. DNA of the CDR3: TGTGCCAGCAGCCAAGTTCGAGGCTACGAGCAGTACTTC.

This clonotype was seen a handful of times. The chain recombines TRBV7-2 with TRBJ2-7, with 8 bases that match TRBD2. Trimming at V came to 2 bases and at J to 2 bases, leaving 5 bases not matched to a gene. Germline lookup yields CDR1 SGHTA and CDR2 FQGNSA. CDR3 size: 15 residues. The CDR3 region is CASSLSTSGPYEQYF. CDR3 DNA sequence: TGTGCCAGCAGCTTAAGTACTAGCGGACCCTACGAGCAGTACTTC.

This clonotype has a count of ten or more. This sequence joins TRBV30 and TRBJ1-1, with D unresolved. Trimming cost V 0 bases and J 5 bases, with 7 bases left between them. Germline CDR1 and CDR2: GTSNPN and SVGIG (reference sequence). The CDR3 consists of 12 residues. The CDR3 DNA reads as TGTGCCTGGAGTGTTCGCAGTACTGAAGCTTTCTTT. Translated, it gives CAWSVRSTEAFF.